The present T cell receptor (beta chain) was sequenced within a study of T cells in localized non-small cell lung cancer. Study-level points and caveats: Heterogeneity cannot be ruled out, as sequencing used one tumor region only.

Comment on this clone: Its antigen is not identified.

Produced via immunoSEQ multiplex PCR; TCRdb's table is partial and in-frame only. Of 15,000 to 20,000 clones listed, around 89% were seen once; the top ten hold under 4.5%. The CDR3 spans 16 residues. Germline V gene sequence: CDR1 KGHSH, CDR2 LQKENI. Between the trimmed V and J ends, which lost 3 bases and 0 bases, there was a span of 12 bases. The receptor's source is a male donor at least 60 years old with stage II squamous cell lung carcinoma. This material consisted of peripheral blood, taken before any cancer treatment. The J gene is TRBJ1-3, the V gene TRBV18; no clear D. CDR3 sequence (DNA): TGTGCCAGCTCACCGGGAGGGCCGTCCTCTGGAAACACCATATATTTT. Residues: CASSPGGPSSGNTIYF.